The sequence of this T cell receptor (beta chain) was determined in a study of CD8+ T cells in alopecia areata. Background on the study: Scalp area affected, as a percentage, set the severity score of treated patients. Notes on the study in general: In scalp and blood, many expanded lesional clones persisted during tofacitinib. Expanded CD8+ clones among the top 100, and scalp clonality, were significantly decreased by tofacitinib.

In regard to this clone: Its antigen is unidentified.

cDNA serving as the sequencing template came from extracted, reverse transcribed RNA. Profiled with immunoSEQ multiplex PCR; TCRdb holds only in-frame clones, not every one. The table shows 75,000 to 100,000 clones, with around 71% occurring only once. Stated treatment: oral pan-JAK inhibitor, 5-10 mg twice daily. Cell sorting was applied to PBMCs, and CD4+ and CD8+ T cells were collected. The sample here was CD8+ T cells sorted from blood, taken at approximately week 42, from a patient treated with tofacitinib. The origin of this receptor is a human donor with alopecia areata.

CDR3 sequence reads: CSVPGTSGTDTQYF. As DNA, the CDR3 is TGCAGCGTTCCCGGGACTAGCGGCACAGATACGCAGTATTTT. The chain combines TRBV29-1 with TRBJ2-3, with 10 bases matching TRBD2. This CDR3 comprises 14 residues. Germline V gene sequence: CDR1 SQVTM, CDR2 ANQGSEA. J lost 1 base, V lost 5 bases, and 3 bases had no gene match.